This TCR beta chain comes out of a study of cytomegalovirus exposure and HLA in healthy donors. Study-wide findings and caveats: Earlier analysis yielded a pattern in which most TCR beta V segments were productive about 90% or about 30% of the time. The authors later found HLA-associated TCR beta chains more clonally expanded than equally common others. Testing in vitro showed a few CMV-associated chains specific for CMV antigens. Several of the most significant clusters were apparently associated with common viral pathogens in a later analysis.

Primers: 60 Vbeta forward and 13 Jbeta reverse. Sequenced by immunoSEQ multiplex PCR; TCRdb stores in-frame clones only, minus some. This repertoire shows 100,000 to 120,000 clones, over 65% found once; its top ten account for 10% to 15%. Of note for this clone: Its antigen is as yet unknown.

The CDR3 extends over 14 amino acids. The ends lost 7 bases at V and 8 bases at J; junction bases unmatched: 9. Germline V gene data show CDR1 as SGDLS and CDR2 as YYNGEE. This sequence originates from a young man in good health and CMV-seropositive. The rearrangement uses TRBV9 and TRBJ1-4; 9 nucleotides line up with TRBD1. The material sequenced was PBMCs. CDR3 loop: CASSMGQGREKLFF. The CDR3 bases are TGTGCCAGCTCCATGGGACAGGGTCGGGAAAAACTGTTTTTT.